The 11 T cell receptor beta chains reported below all come from one sample, sequenced in a study of T cells in Graves' hyperthyroidism and ophthalmopathy. What was amplified from RNA transcripts were TCR beta CDR3 regions. Initially, a first-round RT-PCR of the TCR CDR3 employed the HTBI primer set. TCRdb re-derived calls from the multiplex PCR reads in MiXCR, one entry per CDR3 protein. The sample yields tens of thousands of distinct CDR3 sequences, 49% seen once. What was sequenced was blood. The source of these receptors is a woman aged 45-60 years with Graves' hyperthyroidism that later progressed to Graves' ophthalmopathy.

This clonotype was detected many times. The CDR3 sequence is CASSQDGVRQNEQYF. CDR3 nucleotides: TGCGCCAGCAGCCAAGATGGCGTTCGGCAGAACGAGCAGTACTTC. V and J are TRBV4-3 and TRBJ2-7; D is unresolved. The CDR3 is 15 residues long. V dropped 0 bases and J dropped 5 bases, with 14 bases sitting between them. Germline V gene data show CDR1 as LGHNA and CDR2 as YSLEER.

For this clonotype: At one of its ends the junction is not consistent with the germline gene, which may arise from a read error. The chain uses TRBV9 and TRBJ2-2, with unresolved D. The CDR3 is made up of 14 amino acids. In germline, CDR1 is SGDLS, CDR2 YYNGEE. In DNA, the CDR3 is TGTGCCGGCAGCCCCTACCTAGGCCCTGGGGAGCTGTTTTTT. Translating gives CAGSPYLGPGELFF.

This clonotype was observed a few times. J is TRBJ2-7 and V is TRBV29-1; 9 nucleotides match TRBD1. The CDR3 spans 14 residues. The germline gives CDR1 SQVTM, CDR2 ANQGSEA. Losses at the gene ends were 6 bases for V and 4 bases for J; bases not matched to a gene: 10. CDR3 in amino acids: CSVATGTGLYEQYF. Written as DNA, the CDR3 is TGCAGCGTGGCTACCGGGACAGGGCTTTACGAGCAGTACTTC.

This clonotype has at least ten counts. V usage is TRBV20-1 and J usage is TRBJ2-7; 9 bases match TRBD2. V lost 5 bases, J lost 2 bases, and 10 bases stayed unmatched. CDR3 size: 15 residues. Germline loops: CDR1 DFQATT, CDR2 SNEGSKA (reference sequence). CDR3 loop: CSAPPFAGGAYEQYF. Here the CDR3 DNA reads TGCAGTGCTCCCCCCTTTGCGGGAGGGGCCTACGAGCAGTACTTC.

The sample holds a few counts of this clonotype. The chain has TRBV20-1 and TRBJ1-6; 7 bases agree with TRBD1. The CDR3 length is 16 residues. Germline V gene lookup returns CDR1 DFQATT and CDR2 SNEGSKA (reference sequence). Unmatched junction bases numbered 6, after V lost 3 bases and J lost 1 base. CDR3 protein: CSASRDSISYNSPLHF. In DNA form, the CDR3 reads TGCAGTGCTAGCCGGGACAGTATATCCTATAATTCACCCCTCCACTTT.

V is TRBV25-1 and J is TRBJ1-4, with D tentatively TRBD1 (6 bases). Germline V lookup: CDR1 MGHDK, CDR2 SYGVNS. The V end was cut by 2 bases, the J end by 8 bases, with 12 bases between. The CDR3 runs 14 residues. CDR3 in amino acids: CASSEDRLGEKLFF. CDR3 nucleotide sequence: TGTGCCAGCAGTGAAGACAGGCTGGGCGAAAAACTGTTTTTT.

This clonotype was seen at least ten times. This chain links TRBV12-3 or TRBV12-4 with TRBJ2-5; D is undetermined. V was clipped by 5 bases and J by 5 bases, with 15 bases between them. This CDR3 region has 14 residues. The chain's CDR3 is CASSPGMGSETQYF. The DNA of the CDR3 is TGTGCCAGCAGTCCAGGCATGGGGTCGGAGACCCAGTACTTC.

This chain links TRBV9 with TRBJ2-7; D is unresolved. CDR3 length equals 11 residues. V lost 0 bases to trimming and J lost 6 bases, with 4 bases between them. CDR1 is SGDLS, CDR2 YYNGEE, per germline. The CDR3 nucleotides read TGTGCCAGCAGCGTAGAGGGCGAGCAGTACTTC. Amino acid sequence: CASSVEGEQYF.

This clonotype was counted ten times or more. The chain uses TRBV12-5 and TRBJ2-3, with D possibly being TRBD2 (5 bases). Germline V CDR1 and CDR2: LGHNT, FRNRAP. The V end lost 4 bases, the J end lost 8 bases, and 10 bases lay between the germline ends. The CDR3 spans 12 residues. CDR3 protein: CASGSGSGTQYF. CDR3 DNA: TGTGCTAGTGGTTCGGGGAGCGGTACGCAGTATTTT. Variable domain in full (rest from reference TRBV12-5 and TRBJ2-3): DARVTQTPRHKVTEMGQEVTMRCQPILGHNTVFWYRQTMMQGLELLAYFRNRAPLDDSGMPKDRFSAEMPDATLATLKIQPSEPRDSAVYFCASGSGSGTQYFGPGTRLTVL.

This clonotype was found many times. This chain joins TRBV20-1 and TRBJ2-2; 10 nucleotides line up with TRBD2. From germline, CDR1 is DFQATT and CDR2 SNEGSKA (reference sequence). The trim removed 3 bases at V and 5 bases at J, leaving 6 bases unmatched. The CDR3 is made up of 15 amino acids. CDR3 region: CSASSRTSGTGELFF. DNA for the CDR3: TGCAGTGCTAGCTCCCGGACTAGCGGTACCGGGGAGCTGTTTTTT.

Concerning this clonotype itself: A much larger clone sits a single nucleotide away, making a read error possible. This rearrangement joins TRBV28 to TRBJ1-1, with D unclear. Deletions cut 4 bases from V and 4 bases from J, with 16 bases between. Germline values: CDR1 MDHEN, CDR2 SYDVKM. There are 15 residues in the CDR3. CDR3 bases: TGTGCCAGCAGTTCAACAGAGGATAGGGCCACTGAAGCTTTCTTT. This encodes CASSSTEDRATEAFF.